Listed below are T cell receptor beta chains from one sample, sequenced in a study of T-cell reconstitution after alpha-beta-depleted transplantation in children. TCRdb reprocessed the PCR reads via MiXCR and lists one record per CDR3 protein. The sample holds 800,000 to 1,000,000 distinct CDR3 sequences, around 30% seen once. The sample was PBMCs, mostly from graft donor cells, taken 360 days after TCRalphabeta/CD19-depleted stem cell transplant. The receptors were sampled from a boy in the first two years of life who had a stem cell transplant for SCID, so the T cells may come from the graft donor. Both conserved end residues are part of each CDR3. Each record gives: V gene, clone size, D gene, J gene, CDR3 protein, CDR3 DNA. The D gene is left open where the match is weak. Some rows mark clone size as missing; the rest say once, few, many or name a class of expanded clone.

>TRBV12-3/TRBV12-4|NA|NA|TRBJ2-3
CASVAASTDTQYF
TGTGCCAGTGTAGCAGCGAGCACAGATACGCAGTATTTT
>TRBV29-1|NA|NA|TRBJ2-5
CSVVKGLQETQYF
TGCAGCGTTGTAAAAGGACTGCAAGAGACCCAGTACTTC
>TRBV20-1|NA|NA|TRBJ1-1
CSAPSDIYTEAFF
TGCAGTGCGCCCTCGGATATATACACTGAAGCTTTCTTT
>TRBV7-9|NA|NA|TRBJ2-1
CASRFNRGGPYNEQFF
TGTGCCAGCAGATTCAACAGGGGAGGCCCCTACAATGAGCAGTTCTTC
>TRBV4-1|few|NA|TRBJ1-1
CASSLGRWTEAFF
TGCGCCAGCAGCCTAGGTCGGTGGACTGAAGCTTTCTTT
>TRBV14|NA|NA|TRBJ2-1
CASSQGRYNEQFF
TGTGCCAGCAGCCAAGGTCGCTACAATGAGCAGTTCTTC
>TRBV10-3|NA|TRBD1|TRBJ1-2
CAIKGAGNNYGYTF
TGTGCCATCAAGGGGGCGGGGAACAACTATGGCTACACCTTC
>TRBV11-2|NA|NA|TRBJ1-6
CASSLGPTVASYNSPLHF
TGTGCCAGCAGCTTAGGTCCCACAGTAGCCTCCTATAATTCACCCCTCCACTTT
>TRBV5-1|NA|NA|TRBJ1-1
CASSLRGGGDGTEAFF
TGCGCCAGCAGCCTCCGGGGTGGGGGAGACGGCACTGAAGCTTTCTTT
>TRBV4-1|few|NA|TRBJ1-2
CASSQDRSDYYGYTF
TGCGCCAGCAGCCAAGATAGGTCAGACTACTATGGCTACACCTTC
>TRBV9|NA|NA|TRBJ2-3
CASTIGGGAGDTQYF
TGTGCCAGCACTATCGGAGGGGGGGCCGGAGATACGCAGTATTTT
>TRBV5-1|few|NA|TRBJ2-3
CASSLGGTAGTDTQYF
TGCGCCAGCAGCTTGGGTGGAACCGCGGGCACAGATACGCAGTATTTT
>TRBV6-1|NA|TRBD1|TRBJ1-3
CASRTGRLSGNTIYF
TGTGCCAGCAGGACAGGGAGGTTGTCTGGAAACACCATATATTTT
>TRBV5-1|few|TRBD1|TRBJ2-7
CASSWSPDRGYEQYF
TGCGCCAGCTCCTGGAGTCCGGACAGGGGCTACGAGCAGTACTTC
>TRBV18|NA|NA|TRBJ2-7
CASSSNSGAPREQYF
TGTGCCAGCTCATCAAACTCGGGTGCCCCCCGCGAGCAGTACTTC
>TRBV7-3|NA|NA|TRBJ1-1
CASSLGPGKAFF
TGTGCCAGCAGCCTGGGACCCGGAAAAGCTTTCTTT
>TRBV7-2|NA|NA|TRBJ2-5
CASSPTRSQETQYF
TGTGCCAGCAGCCCAACAAGGAGCCAAGAGACCCAGTACTTC
>TRBV13|NA|TRBD1|TRBJ1-4
CASSRYRDRGPTNEKLFF
TGTGCCAGCAGTCGCTACCGGGACAGGGGGCCGACTAATGAAAAACTGTTTTTT
>TRBV3-1|NA|TRBD2|TRBJ2-7
CASSPRLAGDEQYF
TGTGCCAGCAGCCCTAGACTAGCGGGGGACGAGCAGTACTTC
>TRBV12-3/TRBV12-4|few|NA|TRBJ2-3
CASSPRGPDTQYF
TGTGCCAGCAGCCCCAGGGGTCCAGATACGCAGTATTTT
>TRBV6-2/TRBV6-3|NA|NA|TRBJ2-1
CASSYRSGNEQFF
TGTGCCAGCAGTTACCGCTCAGGGAATGAGCAGTTCTTC
>TRBV4-3|few|TRBD1|TRBJ1-2
CASSLLMGGTGGYGYTF
TGCGCCAGCAGCCTCCTGATGGGCGGGACAGGGGGTTATGGCTACACCTTC
>TRBV5-6|NA|NA|TRBJ1-5
CASSFGGRVQHF
TGTGCCAGCAGCTTTGGTGGCCGGGTCCAGCATTTT
>TRBV6-2/TRBV6-3|NA|TRBD1|TRBJ2-1
CASRNRGNNEQFF
TGTGCCAGCAGAAACAGGGGGAACAATGAGCAGTTCTTC
>TRBV27|NA|TRBD2|TRBJ2-5
CASSFRAGGRETQYF
TGTGCCAGCAGCTTTAGGGCGGGGGGAAGAGAGACCCAGTACTTC
>TRBV2|once|NA|TRBJ1-5
CASSEVRRGMNNQPQHF
TGTGCCAGCAGTGAAGTCAGGAGAGGGATGAACAATCAGCCCCAGCATTTT
>TRBV9|few|NA|TRBJ1-2
CASSVMTNYGYTF
TGTGCCAGCAGCGTAATGACTAACTATGGCTACACCTTC
>TRBV7-9|few|NA|TRBJ2-1
CASTKELVRRGDEQFF
TGTGCCAGCACCAAGGAGCTAGTCCGCAGAGGGGATGAGCAGTTCTTC
>TRBV6-5|few|TRBD1|TRBJ2-1
CASSYSTGTVGNEQFF
TGTGCCAGCAGTTACTCTACCGGGACAGTCGGCAATGAGCAGTTCTTC
>TRBV29-1|NA|NA|TRBJ2-3
CSVEKGATDTQYF
TGCAGCGTTGAAAAGGGTGCCACAGATACGCAGTATTTT
>TRBV29-1|NA|NA|TRBJ2-3
CSVATADTQYF
TGCAGCGTTGCGACAGCAGATACGCAGTATTTT
>TRBV12-5|NA|NA|TRBJ1-1
CASGSPTGNTEAFF
TGTGCTAGTGGTTCCCCGACAGGGAACACTGAAGCTTTCTTT
>TRBV5-1|few|NA|TRBJ2-2
CASSYRGARRPLNTGELFF
TGCGCCAGCAGCTACCGGGGGGCCCGCCGACCATTAAACACCGGGGAGCTGTTTTTT
>TRBV29-1|few|NA|TRBJ2-3
CSVEEVRGRGDTQYF
TGCAGCGTTGAAGAGGTACGGGGAAGAGGAGATACGCAGTATTTT